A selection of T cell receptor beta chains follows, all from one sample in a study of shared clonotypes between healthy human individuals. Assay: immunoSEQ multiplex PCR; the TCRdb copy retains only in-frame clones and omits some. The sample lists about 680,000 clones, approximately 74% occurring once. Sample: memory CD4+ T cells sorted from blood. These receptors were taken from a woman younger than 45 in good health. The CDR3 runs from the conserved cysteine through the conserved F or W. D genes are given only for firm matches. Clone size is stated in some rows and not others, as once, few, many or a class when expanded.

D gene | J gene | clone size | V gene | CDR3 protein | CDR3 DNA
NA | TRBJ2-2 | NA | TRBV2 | CASKSGFRNTGELFF | TGTGCCAGCAAATCAGGGTTCAGGAACACCGGGGAGCTGTTTTTT
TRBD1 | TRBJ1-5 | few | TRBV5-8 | CASSLGGMGTGEDQPQHF | TGTGCCAGCAGCTTGGGGGGAATGGGGACAGGGGAAGATCAGCCCCAGCATTTT
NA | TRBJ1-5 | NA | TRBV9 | CASSVAGSSNQPQHF | TGTGCCAGCAGCGTAGCGGGGTCAAGCAATCAGCCCCAGCATTTT
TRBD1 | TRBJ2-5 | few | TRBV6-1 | CASSEQTGGETQYF | TGTGCCAGCAGTGAGCAGACAGGGGGTGAGACCCAGTACTTC
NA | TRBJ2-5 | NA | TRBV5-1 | CASSLAARAETQYF | TGCGCCAGCAGCTTGGCCGCCAGGGCGGAGACCCAGTACTTC
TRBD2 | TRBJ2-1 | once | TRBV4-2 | CASSQDGGGQFF | TGTGCCAGCAGCCAAGACGGGGGGGGGCAGTTCTTC
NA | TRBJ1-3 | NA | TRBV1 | CTSSQDQGSTGGNTIYF | TGCACCAGCAGCCAAGATCAGGGCAGTACGGGAGGAAACACCATATATTTT
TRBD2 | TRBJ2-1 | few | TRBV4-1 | CASSQAGSGRAWSYNEQFF | TGCGCCAGCAGCCAAGCGGGAAGCGGGAGGGCCTGGTCCTACAATGAGCAGTTCTTC
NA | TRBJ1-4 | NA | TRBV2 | CASSETGATNEKLFF | TGTGCCAGCAGTGAGACGGGTGCAACTAATGAAAAACTGTTTTTT
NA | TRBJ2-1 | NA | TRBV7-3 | CASSLTRDRHNEQFF | TGTGCCAGCAGCTTAACCAGGGACCGACACAATGAGCAGTTCTTC
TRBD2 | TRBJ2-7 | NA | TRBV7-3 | CASSLNPTSGRHEQYF | TGTGCCAGCAGCTTAAACCCTACTAGCGGGAGGCACGAGCAGTACTTC
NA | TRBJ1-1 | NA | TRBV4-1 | CASSQEGIMNTEAFF | TGCGCCAGCAGCCAAGAAGGGATCATGAACACTGAAGCTTTCTTT
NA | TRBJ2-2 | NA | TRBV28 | CASTEDNANTGELFF | TGTGCCAGCACCGAGGACAACGCGAACACCGGGGAGCTGTTTTTT
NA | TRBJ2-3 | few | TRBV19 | CASSSSAGTDTQYF | TGTGCCAGTAGTAGCTCTGCGGGGACAGATACGCAGTATTTT
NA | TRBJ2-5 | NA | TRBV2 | CASGSQEGEETQYF | TGTGCCAGCGGCTCACAGGAGGGGGAAGAGACCCAGTACTTC
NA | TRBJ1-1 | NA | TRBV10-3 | CAISARNTEAFF | TGTGCCATCAGTGCCAGGAACACTGAAGCTTTCTTT
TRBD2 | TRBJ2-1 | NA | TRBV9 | CASSVLRLAEGDEQFF | TGTGCCAGCAGCGTATTAAGACTAGCGGAAGGGGATGAGCAGTTCTTC
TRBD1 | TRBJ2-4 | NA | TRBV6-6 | CASSYSRQGADIQYF | TGTGCCAGCAGTTACTCGCGGCAGGGGGCAGACATTCAGTACTTC
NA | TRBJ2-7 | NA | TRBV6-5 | CASSPDGWFYEQYF | TGTGCCAGCAGTCCGGACGGGTGGTTTTACGAGCAGTACTTC
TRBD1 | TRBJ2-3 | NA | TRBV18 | CASTQGWSDTQYF | TGTGCCAGCACACAGGGGTGGTCAGATACGCAGTATTTT
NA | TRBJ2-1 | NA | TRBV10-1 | CASSERGSGEQFF | TGCGCCAGCAGTGAGAGAGGGAGTGGTGAGCAGTTCTTC
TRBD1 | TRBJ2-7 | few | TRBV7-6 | CASNLRTGTGLYEQYF | TGTGCCAGCAACCTTAGAACCGGGACAGGGCTCTACGAGCAGTACTTC
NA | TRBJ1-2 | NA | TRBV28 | CASRTASGSYDGYTF | TGTGCCAGCAGGACAGCGAGTGGTTCTTACGATGGCTACACCTTC
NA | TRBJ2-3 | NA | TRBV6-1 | CASSESMGTDTQYF | TGTGCCAGCAGTGAATCGATGGGCACAGATACGCAGTATTTT
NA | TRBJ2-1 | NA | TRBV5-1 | CASRPASYNEQFF | TGCGCCAGCAGGCCAGCGAGCTACAATGAGCAGTTCTTC
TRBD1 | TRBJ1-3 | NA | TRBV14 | CASSQEGTGGYYGNTIYF | TGTGCCAGCAGCCAAGAAGGGACAGGCGGCTATTATGGAAACACCATATATTTT
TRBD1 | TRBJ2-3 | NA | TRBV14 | CASSPRTGRGTDTQYF | TGTGCCAGCAGCCCCCGGACAGGGCGAGGCACAGATACGCAGTATTTT
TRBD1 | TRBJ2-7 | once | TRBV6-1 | CASSNAGQGDEQYF | TGTGCCAGCAGTAACGCAGGACAGGGCGACGAGCAGTACTTC